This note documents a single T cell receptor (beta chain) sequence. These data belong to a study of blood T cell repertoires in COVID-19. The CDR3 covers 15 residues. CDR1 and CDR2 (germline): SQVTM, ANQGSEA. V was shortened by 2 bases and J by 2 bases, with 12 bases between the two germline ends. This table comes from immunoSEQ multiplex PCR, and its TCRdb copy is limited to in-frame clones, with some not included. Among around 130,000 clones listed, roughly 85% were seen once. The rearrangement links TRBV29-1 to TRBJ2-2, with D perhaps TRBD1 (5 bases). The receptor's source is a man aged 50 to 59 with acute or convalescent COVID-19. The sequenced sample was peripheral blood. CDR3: CSVEPRAANTGELFF. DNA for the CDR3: TGCAGCGTTGAACCCAGGGCGGCAAACACCGGGGAGCTGTTTTTT.